This TCR beta chain was documented in a study of T cell changes during pregnancy in multiple sclerosis. J lost 1 base, V lost 3 bases, and 6 bases had no gene match. The CDR3 runs to 16 residues. The germline V gene encodes CDR1 KGHSH and CDR2 LQKENI. Some clones are missing from TCRdb's copy, which holds only in-frame ones; the method was immunoSEQ multiplex PCR. Here the sample spans 100,000 or so clones, 80% to 95% being singletons. The receptor comes from a female donor with multiple sclerosis, enrolled in a pregnancy study. The material was peripheral blood, obtained after pregnancy. J is TRBJ2-3 and V is TRBV18; 8 bases align to TRBD2. CDR3 DNA: TGTGCCAGCTCACCCCTTAGCGGGGCCCGCACAGATACGCAGTATTTT. This codes for CASSPLSGARTDTQYF.